The 13 T cell receptor beta chains below come from one sample, sequenced in a study of blood T cell repertoires in COVID-19. Profiling relied on immunoSEQ multiplex PCR, and the TCRdb table lists in-frame clones only, not all of them. In the table there are 130,000 to 150,000 clones, roughly 85% of which are singletons. Sequencing was performed on peripheral blood. The receptors derive from a man in his 60s with acute or convalescent COVID-19.

The gene calls are TRBV4-3 and TRBJ1-1; possible D gene TRBD1, 6 bases. The germline V gene encodes CDR1 LGHNA and CDR2 YSLEER. The CDR3 covers 15 residues. The V end was cut by 5 bases, the J end by 1 base, with 14 bases between. CDR3 sequence reads: CASSFGVGGNTEAFF. In DNA, the CDR3 is TGCGCCAGCAGCTTCGGTGTAGGGGGGAACACTGAAGCTTTCTTT.

This clone was counted only a few times. The rearrangement uses TRBV7-3 and TRBJ2-5; 7 positions agree with TRBD1. V lost 4 bases, J lost 5 bases, and 10 bases stayed unmatched. CDR1 and CDR2 (germline): SGHTA, FQGTGA. CDR3 length: 15 residues. The CDR3 DNA is TGTGCCAGCAGCTCAGTACAAGGGGGCTGGGAGACCCAGTACTTC. Its translation: CASSSVQGGWETQYF.

The chain is built from TRBV7-2 and TRBJ1-2; 8 nucleotides line up with TRBD1. The CDR3 spans 13 residues. V trimming: 6 bases; J trimming: 6 bases; junction bases outside the gene matches: 6. The germline CDR1 and CDR2 sequences are SGHTA and FQGNSA. DNA of the CDR3: TGTGCCAGCAGACGTGGACAGGGTGATGGCTACACCTTC. It encodes CASRRGQGDGYTF.

The rearrangement links TRBV19 to TRBJ1-2, with D possibly being TRBD1 (5 bases). The length of the CDR3 is 10 residues. The V gene's germline CDR1 is LNHDA and CDR2 SQIVND (reference sequence). The ends were cut back, 10 bases at V and 6 bases at J, with 9 bases in the middle. The CDR3 DNA reads as TGTGCCACCCTGACAGATGGCTACACCTTC. This translates into CATLTDGYTF.

This chain uses TRBV19 with TRBJ2-5; 10 nucleotides match TRBD1. J gave up 3 bases and V 4 bases, and 2 bases lay outside the gene matches. Germline V CDR1 and CDR2: LNHDA, SQIVND (reference sequence). CDR3 length: 14 residues. The CDR3 nucleotides are TGTGCCAGTAGTAGACAGGGGGCGAAAGAGACCCAGTACTTC. As protein: CASSRQGAKETQYF.

This sequence joins TRBV28 and TRBJ1-5; D not resolved. Looked up from germline, CDR1 is MDHEN and CDR2 is SYDVKM. The CDR3 runs 15 residues. V lost 6 bases, J lost 0 bases, and 12 bases lay in between. The CDR3 region is CASRSPLYSNQPQHF. The DNA of the CDR3 is TGTGCCAGCAGGAGTCCCCTTTATAGCAATCAGCCCCAGCATTTT.

As concerns this clone: A much larger clonotype is one base distant, so this may be a read error. The CDR3 loop is CASSFTGDTEAFF. The CDR3 coding sequence is TGTGCCAGCAGTTTTACAGGGGACACTGAAGCTTTCTTT. The rearrangement links TRBV12-3 or TRBV12-4 to TRBJ1-1; TRBD1 aligns across 7 bases. The CDR3 covers 13 residues. The V gene end was trimmed by 3 bases and the J gene end by 3 bases; junction bases not matched to a gene: 1.

This clone was seen only a few times. The genes are TRBV7-2 and TRBJ1-5; TRBD1 matches 10 bases. CDR3 length equals 15 residues. CDR1 is SGHTA and CDR2 is FQGNSA in the germline V gene. J gave up 6 bases and V 0 bases, and 2 bases lay outside the gene matches. CDR3 region: CASSLAGTGVQPQHF. CDR3 in DNA: TGTGCCAGCAGCTTAGCCGGGACAGGGGTTCAGCCCCAGCATTTT.

The CDR3 DNA reads as TGCGCCAGCAGCCTAAAGGGGGCTGGGTTCCAAGAGACCCAGTACTTC. Translating it yields CASSLKGAGFQETQYF. The V call is TRBV5-1, the J call TRBJ2-5; 7 nucleotides agree with TRBD1. The trim removed 4 bases at V and 1 base at J, leaving 10 bases unmatched. Germline CDR1 reads SGHRS; CDR2 reads YFSETQ. The CDR3 is made up of 16 amino acids.

This clone was picked up a small number of times. The chain joins TRBV3-1 (or the pseudogene TRBV3-2) to TRBJ2-2, with no clear D. This CDR3 region has 13 residues. Trimming took 1 base from V and 2 from J, leaving 2 bases between them. In germline, CDR1 is LGHDT, CDR2 YNNKEL (reference sequence). The DNA for the CDR3 is TGTGCCAGCAGCCAAGCTAACACCGGGGAGCTGTTTTTT. Translated: CASSQANTGELFF.

The rearrangement joins TRBV2 to TRBJ2-3; 12 nucleotides agree with TRBD2. The CDR3 consists of 16 residues. Germline CDR1 and CDR2: SNHLY and FYNNEI. V lost 4 bases and J lost 5; bases outside the gene matches: 7. The CDR3 reads CASSAYLAGGLDTQYF. Written as DNA, the CDR3 is TGTGCCAGCAGTGCATATCTAGCGGGAGGGTTAGATACGCAGTATTTT.

The chain has TRBV27 and TRBJ2-1, with TRBD2 matching over 10 bases. The germline V gene has CDR1 MNHEY and CDR2 SMNVEV (reference sequence). V gave up 4 bases and J gave up 10 bases; unmatched junction bases: 7. This CDR3 is built from 14 residues. DNA of the CDR3: TGTGCCAGCAGTTACCAGCGGGAGGGCGGAGAGCAGTTCTTC. As protein: CASSYQREGGEQFF.

The J gene is TRBJ2-3, the V gene TRBV11-2, with TRBD1 as a possible D gene (6 bases). This CDR3 is 17 amino acids long. The germline V and J ends were trimmed by 2 bases and 0 bases, with 15 bases remaining between them. Germline V lookup: CDR1 SGHAT, CDR2 FQNNGV. Here the CDR3 reads CASSLRAQGSSTDTQYF. The CDR3 nucleotides are TGTGCCAGCAGCTTACGGGCCCAGGGGTCTAGCACAGATACGCAGTATTTT.